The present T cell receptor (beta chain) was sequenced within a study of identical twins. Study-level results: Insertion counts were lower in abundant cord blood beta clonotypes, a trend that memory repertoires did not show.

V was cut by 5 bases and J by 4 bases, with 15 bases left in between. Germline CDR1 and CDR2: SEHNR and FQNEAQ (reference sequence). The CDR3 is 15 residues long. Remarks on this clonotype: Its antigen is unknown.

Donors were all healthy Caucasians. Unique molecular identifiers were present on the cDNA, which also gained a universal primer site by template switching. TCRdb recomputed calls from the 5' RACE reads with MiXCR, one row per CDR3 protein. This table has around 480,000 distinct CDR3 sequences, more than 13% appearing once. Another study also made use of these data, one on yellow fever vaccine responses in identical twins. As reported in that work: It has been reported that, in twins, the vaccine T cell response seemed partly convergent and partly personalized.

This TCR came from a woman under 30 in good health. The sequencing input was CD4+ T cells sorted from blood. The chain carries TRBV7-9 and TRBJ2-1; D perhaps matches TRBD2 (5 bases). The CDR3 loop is CASSLREITYNEQFF. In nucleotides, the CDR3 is TGTGCCAGCAGCCTCCGGGAAATAACATACAATGAGCAGTTCTTC.